This T cell receptor (beta chain) is drawn from a study of T cells after yellow fever vaccination. The germline CDR1 and CDR2 sequences are DFQATT and SNEGSKA (reference sequence). The ends were cut back, 6 bases at V and 8 bases at J, with 17 bases in the middle. This CDR3 region has 13 residues. Researchers made TCR cDNA using 5'RACE template switching, and this step added a universal primer site and UMIs. TCRdb called the 5' RACE reads again in MiXCR, with one record for every CDR3 protein. This table has 350,000 to 550,000 distinct CDR3 sequences, about 17% appearing once. This clonotype was obtained from a man between 18 and 29 years old who received the YFV17D yellow fever vaccine. The chain uses TRBV20-1 and TRBJ2-4; TRBD2 is a possible D gene (6 bases). The input for sequencing was PBMCs, taken before the yellow fever booster vaccination. The CDR3 loop reads CSAAPEGRDIQYF. CDR3 coding DNA: TGCAGTGCCGCCCCGGAGGGAAGGGACATTCAGTACTTC.